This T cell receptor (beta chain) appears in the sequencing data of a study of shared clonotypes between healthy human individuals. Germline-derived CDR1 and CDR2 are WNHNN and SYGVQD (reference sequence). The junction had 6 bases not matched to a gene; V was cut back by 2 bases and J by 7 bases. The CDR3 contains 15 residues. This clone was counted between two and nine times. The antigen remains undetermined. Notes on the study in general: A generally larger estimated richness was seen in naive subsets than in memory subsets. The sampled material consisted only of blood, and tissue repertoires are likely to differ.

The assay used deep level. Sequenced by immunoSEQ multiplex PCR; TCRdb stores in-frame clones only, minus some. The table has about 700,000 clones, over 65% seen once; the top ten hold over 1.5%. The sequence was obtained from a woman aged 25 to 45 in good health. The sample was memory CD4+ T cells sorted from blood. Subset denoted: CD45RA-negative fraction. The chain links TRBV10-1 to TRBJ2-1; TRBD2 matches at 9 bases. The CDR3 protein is CASSENLAGLNEQFF. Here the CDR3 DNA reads TGCGCCAGCAGTGAGAACCTAGCGGGACTTAATGAGCAGTTCTTC.